This T cell receptor beta chain is drawn from a study of blood T cell repertoires in COVID-19. Study overall: Specimens from acute and convalescent COVID-19 originated in the United States, Italy and Spain.

Patients in Seattle were enrolled during active infection, then followed longitudinally. TCRdb's copy holds only in-frame clones and misses some; the assay was immunoSEQ multiplex PCR. The data hold approximately 170,000 clones, with around 90% observed a single time. The specimen sequenced was peripheral blood. The receptor's source is a man between 18 and 35 years old with COVID-19, enrolled during active disease.

The CDR3 DNA sequence: TGTGCCAGCAGTTACTCGAGGGAGACCCAGTACTTC. It yields the protein CASSYSRETQYF. This chain links TRBV6-6 with TRBJ2-5; D gene uncertain. The CDR3 runs 12 residues. Deletions cut 0 bases from V and 5 bases from J, with 4 bases between. Germline loops: CDR1 MNHNY, CDR2 SVGAGI (reference sequence).